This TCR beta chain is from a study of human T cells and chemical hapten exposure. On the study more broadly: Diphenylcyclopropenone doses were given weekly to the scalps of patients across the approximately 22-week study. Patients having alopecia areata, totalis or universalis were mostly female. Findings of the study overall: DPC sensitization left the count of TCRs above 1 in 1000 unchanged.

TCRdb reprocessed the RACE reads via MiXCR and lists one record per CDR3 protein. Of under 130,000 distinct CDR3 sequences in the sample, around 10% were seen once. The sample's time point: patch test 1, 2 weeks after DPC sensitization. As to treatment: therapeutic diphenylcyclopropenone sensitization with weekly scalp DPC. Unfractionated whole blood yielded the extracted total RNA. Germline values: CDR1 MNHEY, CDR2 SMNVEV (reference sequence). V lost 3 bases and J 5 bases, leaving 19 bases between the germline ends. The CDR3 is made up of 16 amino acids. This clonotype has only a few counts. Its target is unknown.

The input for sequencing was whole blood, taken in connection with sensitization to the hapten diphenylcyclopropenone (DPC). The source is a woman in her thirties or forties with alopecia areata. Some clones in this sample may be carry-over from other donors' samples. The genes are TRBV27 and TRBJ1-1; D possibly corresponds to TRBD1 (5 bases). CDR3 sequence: CASSFPWGEGRTEAFF. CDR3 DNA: TGTGCCAGCAGTTTTCCCTGGGGGGAGGGGCGAACTGAAGCTTTCTTT.